What follows describes a single T cell receptor beta chain. The sample holds many counts of this clonotype. Its cognate antigen has yet to be identified. Within one base of it there is no much larger clone, and no base qualities were kept. Set within a cohort of healthcare workers in London, UK, this nested case-control study involved weekly PCR testing of nasopharyngeal swabs along with blood sampling. Healthcare workers were enrolled in the week of the UK lockdown, from 23 to 31 March 2020, and were followed every week for up to roughly 15 weeks. Library prep was done by 5' RACE. Sequencing instrument: NextSeq 500. The TCR library protocol attached unique molecular identifiers to individual cDNA molecules to correct for sequencing error and PCR bias. Both TCR alpha and beta chains were sequenced, and tight co-correlation was observed between alpha and beta sequence abundances in each sample. The study's processing was this. Decombinator V4 was used to annotate TCR sequences for V gene, J gene and CDR3. TCRs were defined as expanded if a significant change between any two time points was detected under a Poisson model with p below 0.0001. Abundances of TCRs were expressed as counts per million after normalisation to the total number of TCRs sequenced in each sample. TRAV1-2 paired with TRAJ12, TRAJ20 or TRAJ33 defined MAIT TCRs, while TRAV10 paired with TRAJ18 defined iNKT TCRs. A search of VDJdb, accessed on 1 November 2021, was run for TCRs annotated to CMV, EBV and SARS-CoV-2, with TCRs annotated for multiple antigens excluded. TCRdb trimmed the raw reads at Q25, called clones with MiXCR and kept productive beta chains. Merged by CDR3 protein, the rows form single entries marked with the most common genes and DNA. TCRdb assigned the V and J calls; the authors' analysis was not used. The sample table records about 72,000 distinct CDR3 sequences; over 9.5% of these occur just once. The ten most abundant clones make up over 6% of the sample.

From its cysteine to its phenylalanine, the CDR3 spans 14 amino acids. The retained sequence is limited to the CDR3, 42 bases, with the frame set at the first base. A distance of 12 bases separates the germline ends of V and J, which lose 5 bases and 1 base respectively. The germline V gene (reference sequence) supplies CDR1 SEHNR and CDR2 FQNEAQ. The data derive from a study of early T cells in non-severe SARS-CoV-2 infection (dated by TCRdb to the early 2020s). Study-wide context: Because TCR sequencing was done on bulk RNA from unsorted whole blood, the alpha and beta chains could not be paired.

Summary of the overall study and its limitations: VDJdb matching was skewed toward anti-spike CD8 responses and likely underestimated virus-specific expansions, missing private and CD4 specificities.

Source: whole blood, taken at baseline. This sequence originates from an adult who was a healthcare worker with PCR-confirmed SARS-CoV-2 infection or an uninfected control (not recorded which). The V and J genes are TRBV7-9 and TRBJ2-7, with no confident D gene call. At the DNA level, the sequence is TGTGCCAGCAGCGCCCCGAGTAGTTCCTACGAGCAGTACTTC. It translates as CASSAPSSSYEQYF.